The clone carrying this T cell receptor (beta chain) was detected only once. Its antigen is not identified. This sample was taken from a study of regulatory and conventional T cells in RAG deficiency. General study findings and limits: Compared with controls, unique Treg TCR beta sequences dropped around 92-fold in Omenn syndrome and CID/AS. RAG-deficient patients showed markedly lower Shannon entropy and higher Simpson indices than control T-cell subsets.

This table comes from immunoSEQ multiplex PCR, and its TCRdb copy is limited to in-frame clones, with some not included. The table records roughly 30,000 clones, about 96% of them present only once. Germline CDR1 SEHNR, CDR2 FQNEAQ (reference sequence). The CDR3 contains 13 residues. V shed 1 base and J shed 5 bases, with 9 bases lying between them. Genomic DNA came from blood conventional CD4+ T cells gated CD25-low CD127-high. The data were also submitted as part of a second study, on regulatory T cells. Turning to that study: The PCR used 52 TRBV and 13 TRBJ primers.

This rearrangement joins TRBV7-9 to TRBJ2-7; no clear D gene. The receptor comes from a human donor in good health. The source material was CD25- CD4+ T cells sorted from blood. CDR3 bases: TGTGCCAGCAGCTTAGTCAGTAAAGACGAGCAGTACTTC. Encoded protein: CASSLVSKDEQYF. Full variable domain (outside the CDR3, taken from reference TRBV7-9 and TRBJ2-7): DTGVSQNPRHKITKRGQNVTFRCDPISEHNRLYWYRQTLGQGPEFLTYFQNEAQLEKSRLLSDRFSAERPKGSFSTLEIQRTEQGDSAMYLCASSLVSKDEQYFGPGTRLTVT.